What follows are 29 T cell receptor beta chains derived from one specimen sequenced in a study of blood T cell repertoires in COVID-19. The table came from immunoSEQ multiplex PCR; TCRdb's copy has only in-frame clones and leaves some out. The data contain about 250,000 clones, roughly 84% of them singletons. The sample was PBMCs or T cells enriched from blood (not recorded which). The origin of the receptors is a woman between 45 and 60 years old who had been exposed to COVID-19.

This clone was observed a handful of times. The CDR3 protein is CSVVDPGRTEQFF. In DNA, the CDR3 is TGCAGCGTTGTTGACCCGGGGAGGACTGAGCAGTTCTTC. The chain carries TRBV29-1 and TRBJ2-1, with a weak D call TRBD2 (6 bases). Germline values: CDR1 SQVTM, CDR2 ANQGSEA. The length of the CDR3 is 13 residues. Trimming stripped 4 bases from V and 9 bases from J, with 16 bases between.

The V call is TRBV19, the J call TRBJ2-7, with 9 bases fitting TRBD1. The CDR3 is 14 amino acids. After removal of 9 bases from V and 3 bases from J, the junction contained 9 bases not matched to a gene. Germline V lookup: CDR1 LNHDA, CDR2 SQIVND (reference sequence). CDR3 in amino acids: CASSTGTGIYEQYF. As DNA, the CDR3 is TGTGCCAGCTCGACCGGGACAGGGATCTACGAGCAGTACTTC.

The chain links TRBV7-9 to TRBJ2-2, with 8 positions matching TRBD1. The CDR3 loop spans 13 amino acids. Trimming at V came to 5 bases and at J to 8 bases, leaving 4 bases not matched to a gene. CDR1 and CDR2 (germline): SEHNR, FQNEAQ (reference sequence). This CDR3 reads CASSRDRSGELFF. In nucleotides, the CDR3 is TGTGCCAGCAGCCGGGACAGGTCGGGGGAGCTGTTTTTT.

This clone has a handful of counts. The rearrangement joins TRBV7-2 to TRBJ2-6; D is unclear. The CDR3 is made up of 18 amino acids. V was trimmed by 1 base and J by 0 bases, leaving 13 bases between them. CDR1 and CDR2 (germline): SGHTA, FQGNSA. CDR3 loop: CASSLVPSVLSGANVLTF. For the CDR3, the DNA is TGTGCCAGCAGCTTAGTTCCCAGCGTCCTCTCTGGGGCCAACGTCCTGACTTTC. The entire variable domain, with the rest obtained from reference TRBV7-2 and TRBJ2-6, is as follows: GAGVSQSPSNKVTEKGKDVELRCDPISGHTALYWYRQSLGQGLEFLIYFQGNSAPDKSGLPSDRFSAERTGGSVSTLTIQRTQQEDSAVYLCASSLVPSVLSGANVLTFGAGSRLTVL.

J is TRBJ1-1 and V is TRBV5-1, with a tentative D call TRBD1 (6 bases). The germline V gene has CDR1 SGHRS and CDR2 YFSETQ. Trimming shortened V by 7 bases and J by 1 base, and 11 bases separated the two germline ends. This CDR3 is 13 amino acids long. CDR3 protein: CASAAQGNTEAFF. CDR3 nucleotide sequence: TGCGCCAGCGCCGCACAGGGGAACACTGAAGCTTTCTTT.

The chain recombines TRBV9 with TRBJ2-2; 11 bases agree with TRBD2. Trimming took 4 bases from V and 5 from J; bases not matched to a gene: 7. Germline V CDR1 and CDR2: SGDLS, YYNGEE. The length of the CDR3 is 16 residues. CDR3 DNA: TGTGCCAGCAGCCGTAGCGGGGGGGCCGAAACCGGGGAGCTGTTTTTT. Encoded protein: CASSRSGGAETGELFF.

The genes are TRBV5-1 and TRBJ2-5; the D gene is possibly TRBD2 (5 bases). The V end lost 0 bases, the J end lost 4 bases, and 16 bases lay between the germline ends. Germline CDR1 is SGHRS and CDR2 is YFSETQ. This CDR3 is 16 amino acids long. Here the CDR3 DNA reads TGCGCCAGCAGCTTGGAGGATTTGCGGGTAGGAGAGACCCAGTACTTC. This encodes CASSLEDLRVGETQYF.

The J gene is TRBJ2-2, the V gene TRBV7-8; perhaps TRBD2 as D (5 bases). V lost 0 bases and J 4 bases, leaving 6 bases between the germline ends. Germline V gives CDR1 SGHVS, CDR2 FQNEAQ. The CDR3 runs 14 residues. CDR3 in amino acids: CASSLAGSTGELFF. CDR3 coding DNA: TGTGCCAGCAGCTTAGCAGGGAGCACCGGGGAGCTGTTTTTT.

The chain joins TRBV9 to TRBJ2-7; possibly TRBD2 for D (6 bases). Germline-derived CDR1 and CDR2 are SGDLS and YYNGEE. This CDR3 comprises 14 residues. Trimming pared 0 bases from V and 5 bases from J, leaving 12 bases between. The CDR3 loop reads CASSVEGWRDEQYF. The CDR3 DNA reads as TGTGCCAGCAGCGTAGAAGGGTGGAGGGACGAGCAGTACTTC.

This chain links TRBV7-2 with TRBJ1-6, with TRBD1 matching over 7 bases. CDR3 size: 16 residues. V shed 3 bases and J 7 bases; nucleotides not matched to a gene: 9. The germline V gene has CDR1 SGHTA and CDR2 FQGNSA. The CDR3 DNA sequence: TGTGCCAGCAGCTTGATTTGGGACAGTCGAAATTCACCCCTCCACTTT. It yields the protein CASSLIWDSRNSPLHF.

The CDR3 reads CASGVSGGPTDTQYF. DNA of the CDR3: TGTGCCAGCGGCGTCAGCGGGGGACCCACAGATACGCAGTATTTT. The chain recombines TRBV6-6 with TRBJ2-3; 8 bases match TRBD2. V gave up 8 bases and J gave up 2 bases; unmatched junction bases: 9. Germline loops: CDR1 MNHNY, CDR2 SVGAGI (reference sequence). This CDR3 contains 15 residues.

The V gene is TRBV6-5, the J gene TRBJ1-5; no reliable D call. This CDR3 region has 13 residues. V gave up 4 bases and J gave up 7 bases, with 11 bases separating them. Germline V lookup: CDR1 MNHEY, CDR2 SVGAGI. The CDR3 here is CASSWAKSQPQHF. The CDR3, as DNA: TGTGCCAGCAGTTGGGCAAAATCGCAGCCCCAGCATTTT.

This clone occurred a few times. This rearrangement joins TRBV24-1 to TRBJ1-2; 8 bases are shared with TRBD1. Per the germline V gene, CDR1 is KGHDR and CDR2 is SFDVKD. V was clipped by 7 bases and J by 7 bases; unmatched bases: 7. This CDR3 is built from 13 residues. The CDR3: CATRRQGRSGYTF. CDR3 DNA: TGTGCCACCAGGAGACAGGGGCGGAGTGGCTACACCTTC.

The rearrangement links TRBV27 to TRBJ2-2; 14 bases align to TRBD2. Germline CDR1 MNHEY, CDR2 SMNVEV (reference sequence). Unmatched junction bases numbered 6, after V lost 6 bases and J lost 3 bases. This CDR3 spans 17 amino acids. The CDR3 reads CASSRGLAGGYTGELFF. The DNA of the CDR3 is TGTGCCAGCAGCCGCGGACTAGCGGGGGGTTACACCGGGGAGCTGTTTTTT.

The chain combines TRBV5-1 with TRBJ1-1; 9 nucleotides match TRBD1. V lost 2 bases to trimming and J lost 1 base; unmatched junction nucleotides: 3. Looked up from germline, CDR1 is SGHRS and CDR2 is YFSETQ. The CDR3 has 15 amino acids. DNA of the CDR3: TGCGCCAGCAGCTTACGACAGGGGGAGAACACTGAAGCTTTCTTT. This gives the protein CASSLRQGENTEAFF.

The chain links TRBV10-2 to TRBJ1-4, with D possibly being TRBD1 (5 bases). This CDR3 region has 15 residues. V lost 2 bases and J 6 bases, leaving 13 bases between the germline ends. Germline V gene data show CDR1 as WSHSY and CDR2 as SAAADI. The CDR3 DNA reads TGCGCCAGCAGTGAGGCGACAGTCGGATATGAAAAACTGTTTTTT. It specifies CASSEATVGYEKLFF.

The chain combines TRBV19 with TRBJ1-5; D is unclear. The CDR3 loop spans 13 amino acids. CDR1 LNHDA and CDR2 SQIVND come from the germline V gene (reference sequence). The V end was cut by 6 bases, the J end by 0 bases, with 6 bases between. CDR3 in amino acids: CASRYSSNQPQHF. The CDR3 nucleotides are TGTGCCAGTAGGTACAGTAGCAATCAGCCCCAGCATTTT.

This chain links TRBV5-1 with TRBJ2-5, with TRBD2 matching 10 bases. CDR1 and CDR2 (germline): SGHRS, YFSETQ. V was clipped by 0 bases and J by 1 base; unmatched bases: 3. This CDR3 comprises 16 residues. CDR3 DNA sequence: TGCGCCAGCAGCTTGGAACTAGCGGGGTCCCAAGAGACCCAGTACTTC. Encoded protein: CASSLELAGSQETQYF.

The chain combines TRBV19 with TRBJ1-5, with TRBD1 as a possible D gene (6 bases). The ends were cut back, 4 bases at V and 7 bases at J, with 14 bases in the middle. The CDR3 extends over 14 amino acids. CDR1 is LNHDA and CDR2 is SQIVND in the germline V gene (reference sequence). CDR3 in amino acids: CASSTPGEGQPQHF. The CDR3 region has the DNA TGTGCCAGTAGTACTCCAGGGGAGGGACAGCCCCAGCATTTT.

J is TRBJ2-7 and V is TRBV4-3; 11 nucleotides match TRBD1. Germline CDR1 reads LGHNA; CDR2 reads YSLEER. The V segment lost 4 bases and the J segment 5 bases; nucleotides outside the gene matches: 4. The CDR3 runs 14 residues. The DNA of the CDR3 is TGCGCCAGCAGCCCTGGGACAGGGGGAGACGAGCAGTACTTC. This sequence encodes CASSPGTGGDEQYF.

The rearrangement joins TRBV5-4 to TRBJ2-1, with 9 bases lining up with TRBD2. Trimming at V came to 4 bases and at J to 0 bases, leaving 17 bases not matched to a gene. The germline gives CDR1 SGHNT, CDR2 YYREEE (reference sequence). The CDR3 runs to 20 residues. CDR3 DNA sequence: TGTGCCAGCAGCCCGCAGAGCTTTACTAGCGGGTATAGCTCCTACAATGAGCAGTTCTTC. Amino acid sequence: CASSPQSFTSGYSSYNEQFF.

This chain's CDR3 is CATSRGHFEQYF. The CDR3 region has the DNA TGTGCCACCAGCAGAGGACATTTCGAGCAGTACTTC. V is TRBV15 and J is TRBJ2-7; D remains unclear. Trimming removed 1 base at V and 6 bases at J, with 7 bases between. The CDR3 spans 12 residues. Germline assignment: CDR1 LNHNV and CDR2 YYDKDF (reference sequence).

The chain uses TRBV12-3 or TRBV12-4 and TRBJ1-1; D remains ambiguous. This CDR3 is 13 amino acids long. V was clipped by 6 bases and J by 4 bases, with 12 bases between them. This chain's CDR3 is CASREGWGTEAFF. The CDR3 DNA follows: TGTGCCAGCAGGGAGGGATGGGGCACTGAAGCTTTCTTT.

This rearrangement joins TRBV6-1 to TRBJ1-1; the D is unclear. This CDR3 is built from 14 residues. V was pared by 2 bases and J by 4 bases, with 11 bases between. Germline CDR1 MNHNS, CDR2 SASEGT. The CDR3 DNA reads TGTGCCAGCAGTGAAAGGGCGGCGGGCACTGAAGCTTTCTTT. It translates to CASSERAAGTEAFF.

This clone was recorded only once. V usage is TRBV11-2 and J usage is TRBJ2-7; TRBD2 matches 7 bases. The ends lost 1 base at V and 3 bases at J; junction bases unmatched: 6. CDR3 length equals 15 residues. The germline V gene encodes CDR1 SGHAT and CDR2 FQNNGV. CDR3 loop: CASSLVGGGVYEQYF. As DNA, the CDR3 is TGTGCCAGCAGCTTAGTGGGGGGGGGAGTCTACGAGCAGTACTTC.

J is TRBJ2-2 and V is TRBV7-2; weak D call: TRBD2 (6 bases). Trimming removed 2 bases at V and 8 bases at J, with 15 bases between. This CDR3 has 15 residues. Germline CDR1 is SGHTA and CDR2 is FQGNSA. The CDR3 loop reads CASSLWQGGSGELFF. In DNA form, the CDR3 reads TGTGCCAGCAGCTTATGGCAGGGAGGATCTGGGGAGCTGTTTTTT.

This clone was observed a single time. This chain uses TRBV11-2 with TRBJ1-2; maybe TRBD1 (5 bases). V lost 0 bases to trimming and J lost 6 bases, with 11 bases between them. This CDR3 has 14 residues. Germline assignment: CDR1 SGHAT and CDR2 FQNNGV. The CDR3 reads CASSLEGGSDGYTF. The DNA for the CDR3 is TGTGCCAGCAGCTTAGAGGGGGGGAGCGATGGCTACACCTTC.

The rearrangement joins TRBV5-4 to TRBJ2-3, with 12 bases fitting TRBD2. The CDR3 has 15 amino acids. With V trimmed by 1 base and J by 7 bases, 4 bases remained unmatched. Germline V gene lookup returns CDR1 SGHNT and CDR2 YYREEE (reference sequence). The CDR3, as DNA: TGTGCCAGCAGCTTGCCTAGCGGGGGGGCGAATACGCAGTATTTT. Translating it yields CASSLPSGGANTQYF.

The V gene is TRBV4-1, the J gene TRBJ1-5, with 10 nucleotides matching TRBD1. The CDR3 runs to 18 residues. Per the germline V gene, CDR1 is MGHRA and CDR2 is YSYEKL. V lost 2 bases to trimming and J lost 1 base; unmatched junction nucleotides: 8. The CDR3 DNA follows: TGCGCCAGCAGCCAAAGGGCTTGGGGACAGGGGAGCAATCAGCCCCAGCATTTT. Protein sequence: CASSQRAWGQGSNQPQHF.